The next 26 T cell receptor beta chains were all read from a single sample in a study of cytomegalovirus exposure and HLA in healthy donors (dated by TCRdb to about 2017). Library creation used the immunoSEQ multiplex PCR assay. What TCRdb holds here is the immuneACCESS table cut down to in-frame rearrangements. Part of the clones is not present; checked against another copy, under half of the missing clones reflect an unresolved V gene, and the others are unexplained. Here the sample has roughly 280,000 clones; 80% to 90% occur a single time. About 1% of the sample goes to the ten largest clones. The source material was PBMCs. Receptors were obtained from a woman between 18 and 29 years old in good health and CMV-seronegative.

This clone was recorded once. The rearrangement uses TRBV2 and TRBJ1-4; perhaps TRBD1 as D (6 bases). With 9 bases removed from V and 1 base from J, the gap between germline ends came to 15 bases. The CDR3 runs 15 residues. Germline V CDR1 and CDR2: SNHLY, FYNNEI. The DNA of the CDR3 is TGTGCCAGTATACGCCAGGACAGAACTAATGAAAAACTGTTTTTT. Encoded protein: CASIRQDRTNEKLFF.

The chain recombines TRBV6-6 with TRBJ1-3, with D maybe TRBD1 (6 bases). The CDR3 is 14 amino acids. V shed 6 bases and J shed 2 bases, with 11 bases lying between them. Per germline, CDR1 MNHNY and CDR2 SVGAGI (reference sequence). CDR3 DNA: TGTGCCAGCAGGCCCCAGGGGACTGGAAACACCATATATTTT. It yields the protein CASRPQGTGNTIYF.

On this clone itself: The junction departs from germline at one end; a sequencing error may be responsible. The chain has TRBV29-1 and TRBJ2-5; 14 bases match TRBD2. Germline V gene sequence: CDR1 SQVTM, CDR2 ANQGSEA. The CDR3 contains 16 residues. CDR3 nucleotide sequence: TGCAGCGTGGAAGAGGGACTAGCGGGGGAGCAAGAGACCCAGTACTTC. Translated: CSVEEGLAGEQETQYF.

This sequence joins TRBV9 and TRBJ2-5; TRBD1 matches 9 bases. The CDR3 covers 13 residues. Germline lookup yields CDR1 SGDLS and CDR2 YYNGEE. With V trimmed by 5 bases and J by 5 bases, 4 bases remained unmatched. The CDR3 coding sequence is TGTGCCAGCAGAAAGACAGGGGGGGAGACCCAGTACTTC. This encodes CASRKTGGETQYF.

The chain uses TRBV6-5 and TRBJ2-7; 9 bases agree with TRBD1. CDR3 length: 14 amino acids. Germline CDR1 reads MNHEY; CDR2 reads SVGAGI. The V segment lost 2 bases and the J segment 1 base; nucleotides outside the gene matches: 0. CDR3 residues: CASSYDRGSYEQYF. Here the CDR3 DNA reads TGTGCCAGCAGTTACGACAGGGGGTCCTACGAGCAGTACTTC.

The V gene is TRBV10-3, the J gene TRBJ1-6, with 7 bases matching TRBD1. V gave up 8 bases and J gave up 7 bases; unmatched junction bases: 11. The CDR3 loop spans 15 amino acids. The germline V gene has CDR1 ENHRY and CDR2 SYGVKD. This chain's CDR3 is CAIGGGTAENSPLHF. As DNA, the CDR3 is TGTGCCATCGGAGGTGGGACAGCCGAGAATTCACCCCTCCACTTT.

This sequence joins TRBV2 and TRBJ2-1; 13 bases are a match to TRBD2. V shed 5 bases and J 6 bases; nucleotides not matched to a gene: 7. From germline, CDR1 is SNHLY and CDR2 FYNNEI. This CDR3 comprises 16 residues. This chain's CDR3 is CASSKGGTSGINEQFF. The CDR3 DNA is TGTGCCAGCAGTAAAGGGGGGACTAGCGGGATCAATGAGCAGTTCTTC.

The gene calls are TRBV18 and TRBJ2-7, with TRBD1 matching 9 bases. Germline V gene sequence: CDR1 KGHSH, CDR2 LQKENI. The junction had 10 bases not matched to a gene; V was cut back by 0 bases and J by 4 bases. The CDR3 covers 17 residues. CDR3 sequence: CASSPPLAGTGRYEQYF. CDR3 in DNA: TGTGCCAGCTCACCACCTCTGGCCGGGACAGGGAGGTACGAGCAGTACTTC. Looking up the rest from reference TRBV18 and TRBJ2-7 gives the full variable domain: NAGVMQNPRHLVRRRGQEARLRCSPMKGHSHVYWYRQLPEEGLKFMVYLQKENIIDESGMPKERFSAEFPKEGPSILRIQQVVRGDSAAYFCASSPPLAGTGRYEQYFGPGTRLTVT.

V gene TRBV7-3 combines with J gene TRBJ2-7; 9 nucleotides align to TRBD1. The germline gives CDR1 SGHTA, CDR2 FQGTGA. Trimming at V came to 4 bases and at J to 6 bases, leaving 7 bases not matched to a gene. This CDR3 is 14 amino acids long. The CDR3 region is CASSSGQGRGEQYF. The CDR3 region has the DNA TGTGCCAGCAGCTCGGGACAGGGTCGCGGCGAGCAGTACTTC.

The V call is TRBV7-2, the J call TRBJ2-7, with 16 bases that match TRBD2. The CDR3 spans 19 residues. V gave up 2 bases and J gave up 0 bases; unmatched junction bases: 7. Germline V gene lookup returns CDR1 SGHTA and CDR2 FQGNSA. The CDR3 DNA follows: TGTGCCAGCAGCTTAACGTCCGGGACTAGCGGGAGGGCCTCCTACGAGCAGTACTTC. This codes for CASSLTSGTSGRASYEQYF.

This clone was seen a few times. This chain connects TRBV6-5 to TRBJ2-5; D perhaps matches TRBD2 (6 bases). This CDR3 contains 14 residues. With 6 bases removed from V and 4 bases from J, the gap between germline ends came to 15 bases. CDR1 MNHEY and CDR2 SVGAGI come from the germline V gene. The CDR3 bases are TGTGCCAGCAGCAAACGGGGGATAGGAGAGACCCAGTACTTC. Translated: CASSKRGIGETQYF.

The chain has TRBV5-1 and TRBJ2-3; TRBD2 matches 14 bases. From germline, CDR1 is SGHRS and CDR2 YFSETQ. The CDR3 has 17 amino acids. After removal of 7 bases from V and 3 bases from J, the junction contained 10 bases not matched to a gene. The CDR3 bases are TGCGCCAGCCGGAGATTAGGACTAGCGGGAGGAACAGATACGCAGTATTTT. Amino acids: CASRRLGLAGGTDTQYF. The full variable domain, rest sourced from reference TRBV5-1 and TRBJ2-3, is KAGVTQTPRYLIKTRGQQVTLSCSPISGHRSVSWYQQTPGQGLQFLFEYFSETQRNKGNFPGRFSGRQFSNSRSEMNVSTLELGDSALYLCASRRLGLAGGTDTQYFGPGTRLTVL.

This sequence joins TRBV21-1 and TRBJ1-4; the D call in the table, TRBD1, was not verified against the DNA. TRBV21-1 corresponds to a pseudogene. This CDR3 is 11 amino acids long. CDR3 bases: TGTTGGGGAACAGGTGATGAAAAACTGTTTTTT. Its protein is CWGTGDEKLFF.

This chain uses TRBV9 with TRBJ2-7; tentatively, D is TRBD2 (5 bases). The CDR3 has 16 amino acids. V was trimmed by 4 bases and J by 2 bases, leaving 19 bases between them. In germline, CDR1 is SGDLS, CDR2 YYNGEE. Here the CDR3 reads CASSPGSGSRTYEQYF. For the CDR3, the DNA is TGTGCCAGCAGCCCGGGCTCGGGGAGTAGGACCTACGAGCAGTACTTC.

This chain links TRBV5-1 with TRBJ2-7, with 8 bases lining up with TRBD1. The CDR3 is 16 residues long. Germline V gives CDR1 SGHRS, CDR2 YFSETQ. After removal of 4 bases from V and 6 bases from J, the junction contained 15 bases not matched to a gene. The CDR3 region is CASSLQPDVQGGEQYF. CDR3 DNA sequence: TGCGCCAGCAGCCTGCAACCGGACGTACAGGGGGGCGAGCAGTACTTC.

This rearrangement joins TRBV18 to TRBJ1-5, with TRBD1 matching 7 bases. With 5 bases clipped from V and 0 bases from J, the junction kept 13 bases outside the gene matches. Germline CDR1 and CDR2: KGHSH and LQKENI. This CDR3 is built from 18 residues. In DNA form, the CDR3 reads TGTGCCAGCTCAGGAGGTTCAGGGGGGAAGTATAGCAATCAGCCCCAGCATTTT. Amino acid sequence: CASSGGSGGKYSNQPQHF.

The rearrangement links TRBV6-5 to TRBJ2-2; D gene ambiguous. Trimming stripped 7 bases from V and 7 bases from J, with 19 bases between. Looked up from germline, CDR1 is MNHEY and CDR2 is SVGAGI. The CDR3 contains 15 residues. The DNA of the CDR3 is TGTGCCAGCACCACCAACCAGGAAATTGACGGGGAGCTGTTTTTT. This gives the protein CASTTNQEIDGELFF.

The V and J genes are TRBV4-3 and TRBJ2-1; tentative D call: TRBD2 (6 bases). Trimming removed 3 bases at V and 5 bases at J, with 17 bases between. This CDR3 comprises 16 residues. Germline CDR1 is LGHNA and CDR2 is YSLEER. The CDR3 reads CASSHGGWASDNEQFF. The CDR3 nucleotides are TGCGCCAGCAGCCATGGGGGGTGGGCGTCGGACAATGAGCAGTTCTTC.

The chain is built from TRBV7-9 and TRBJ2-7; weak D call: TRBD1 (6 bases). CDR3 size: 15 residues. Looked up from germline, CDR1 is SEHNR and CDR2 is FQNEAQ (reference sequence). Trimming pared 5 bases from V and 4 bases from J, leaving 18 bases between. This CDR3 reads CASSDRSASKYEQYF. The DNA of the CDR3 is TGTGCCAGCAGCGACAGGTCGGCTTCCAAATACGAGCAGTACTTC.

The chain is built from TRBV6-5 and TRBJ1-1; D call uncertain. Trimming pared 0 bases from V and 4 bases from J, leaving 9 bases between. This CDR3 spans 14 amino acids. CDR1 is MNHEY and CDR2 is SVGAGI in the germline V gene. The CDR3 nucleotides read TGTGCCAGCAGTTACTCGGGCGTAAGCACTGAAGCTTTCTTT. Residues: CASSYSGVSTEAFF.

The genes are TRBV19 and TRBJ1-2, with 7 bases aligning to TRBD1. Unmatched junction bases numbered 14, after V lost 9 bases and J lost 1 base. This CDR3 comprises 16 residues. CDR1 and CDR2 from the germline V gene are LNHDA and SQIVND (reference sequence). The CDR3: CASQARDRQFNYGYTF. DNA for the CDR3: TGTGCCAGCCAAGCCCGGGACAGACAATTTAACTATGGCTACACCTTC.

This rearrangement joins TRBV27 to TRBJ2-4; 12 positions match TRBD1. The length of the CDR3 is 15 residues. Germline loops: CDR1 MNHEY, CDR2 SMNVEV (reference sequence). V was pared by 5 bases and J by 6 bases, with 5 bases of the junction left unmatched. The CDR3 nucleotides read TGTGCCAGCAGTCGAGGGACAGGGGGCAGAAACATTCAGTACTTC. As protein: CASSRGTGGRNIQYF.

The chain joins TRBV25-1 to TRBJ2-1, with a weak D call TRBD2 (6 bases). Trimming removed 7 bases from V and 5 bases from J, with 15 bases in between. The CDR3 totals 14 residues. Germline assignment: CDR1 MGHDK and CDR2 SYGVNS. The CDR3 nucleotides are TGTGCCAGCACCGAGGGGAGGCGGAACAATGAGCAGTTCTTC. Translated: CASTEGRRNNEQFF.

This clone has just a few counts. The V gene is TRBV10-3, the J gene TRBJ2-1, with D perhaps TRBD1 (6 bases). CDR3 length equals 14 residues. Germline CDR1 and CDR2: ENHRY and SYGVKD. Trimming took off 4 bases at V and 5 bases at J, with 12 bases between the two ends. CDR3 DNA sequence: TGTGCCATCAGTGGCAAGACAGGAAACAATGAGCAGTTCTTC. Amino acid sequence: CAISGKTGNNEQFF.

The V call is TRBV11-2, the J call TRBJ2-7; 7 bases fit TRBD2. The V and J ends lost 5 bases and 2 bases, in that order; junction bases with no gene match: 9. From germline, CDR1 is SGHAT and CDR2 FQNNGV. CDR3 length: 15 amino acids. The CDR3 sequence is CASSPSGNPTYEQYF. CDR3 nucleotide sequence: TGTGCCAGCAGCCCAAGCGGGAACCCTACCTACGAGCAGTACTTC.

The chain combines TRBV6-6 with TRBJ1-2; 7 positions match TRBD1. V was clipped by 6 bases and J by 0 bases; unmatched bases: 7. This CDR3 contains 15 residues. Germline-derived CDR1 and CDR2 are MNHNY and SVGAGI (reference sequence). The CDR3 DNA sequence: TGTGCCAGCAGGACGGGACAGCCAGCTAACTATGGCTACACCTTC. Protein product: CASRTGQPANYGYTF.